One sample yielded the 23 T cell receptor beta chains listed below, sequenced in a study of T cells after posttransplantation cyclophosphamide. Sequencing used immunoSEQ multiplex PCR; TCRdb keeps in-frame clones, though not all of them. The sample yields around 35,000 clones, without any singletons. The sequenced material came from PBMCs. These receptors all stem from a woman aged 45-59 years in good health and a related stem cell transplant donor.

This clone came up many times. The chain carries TRBV6-1 and TRBJ2-5; the match to TRBD1 covers 7 bases. The V gene's germline CDR1 is MNHNS and CDR2 SASEGT. Trimming at V came to 4 bases and at J to 3 bases, leaving 2 bases not matched to a gene. This CDR3 region has 13 residues. The CDR3, as DNA: TGTGCCAGCAGTGTAGGACAGGAAGAGACCCAGTACTTC. Its protein product is CASSVGQEETQYF.

This clone was observed at least ten times. The V gene is TRBV6-5, the J gene TRBJ2-3; a possible D gene is TRBD2 (5 bases). CDR1 is MNHEY and CDR2 is SVGAGI in the germline V gene. CDR3 size: 13 residues. V dropped 10 bases and J dropped 6 bases, with 17 bases sitting between them. The DNA for the CDR3 is TGTGCCACCCGAGAGAGGGCCAGGGATACGCAGTATTTT. Translating gives CATRERARDTQYF.

This clone appeared many times. The chain's CDR3 is CASSTDSETEAFF. CDR3 DNA: TGTGCCAGTAGTACAGACAGTGAAACTGAAGCTTTCTTT. The genes are TRBV19 and TRBJ1-1; perhaps TRBD1 as D (5 bases). The CDR3 loop spans 13 amino acids. V lost 4 bases and J 5 bases, leaving 11 bases between the germline ends. Per germline, CDR1 LNHDA and CDR2 SQIVND (reference sequence).

This clone has at least ten counts. The V and J genes are TRBV5-1 and TRBJ1-1, with D possibly being TRBD1 (5 bases). The CDR3 contains 14 residues. V lost 4 bases, J lost 5 bases, and 15 bases lay in between. Germline V gene data show CDR1 as SGHRS and CDR2 as YFSETQ. Written as DNA, the CDR3 is TGCGCCAGCAGCCCCACAGGTTTTCGGACTGAAGCTTTCTTT. Its protein product is CASSPTGFRTEAFF.

In its sample, this clone was seen many times. The rearrangement uses TRBV18 and TRBJ2-7, with 8 nucleotides matching TRBD1. The V and J ends lost 3 bases and 3 bases, in that order; junction bases with no gene match: 4. Germline V gives CDR1 KGHSH, CDR2 LQKENI. The CDR3 is 14 amino acids. CDR3 in amino acids: CASSPQTGVYEQYF. CDR3 nucleotides: TGTGCCAGCTCACCGCAGACAGGGGTCTACGAGCAGTACTTC.

This clone was counted at least ten times. V gene TRBV7-2 combines with J gene TRBJ1-1, with 8 bases identical to TRBD1. Trimming took 2 bases from V and 8 from J; bases not matched to a gene: 7. From germline, CDR1 is SGHTA and CDR2 FQGNSA. This CDR3 has 14 amino acids. CDR3 protein: CASSLQGARGEAFF. DNA of the CDR3: TGTGCCAGCAGCTTACAGGGGGCTCGGGGGGAAGCTTTCTTT.

This clone showed up many times. This chain links TRBV29-1 with TRBJ1-1; D gene uncertain. Between the trimmed V and J ends, which lost 4 bases and 2 bases, there was a span of 5 bases. Germline lookup yields CDR1 SQVTM and CDR2 ANQGSEA. The CDR3 extends over 11 amino acids. This CDR3 is CSVASNTEAFF. CDR3 sequence (DNA): TGCAGCGTTGCCTCCAACACTGAAGCTTTCTTT.

In its sample, this clone was seen many times. The chain employs TRBV2 and TRBJ1-4, with D perhaps matching TRBD1 (6 bases). Germline CDR1 SNHLY, CDR2 FYNNEI. CDR3 length equals 13 residues. The V and J ends lost 8 bases and 3 bases respectively, with 10 bases between them. CDR3 residues: CASSGEANEKLFF. CDR3 nucleotide sequence: TGTGCCAGCTCAGGGGAGGCTAATGAAAAACTGTTTTTT.

This clone has at least ten counts. The chain carries TRBV2 and TRBJ1-4; D is perhaps TRBD1 (6 bases). The CDR3 sequence is 20 residues long. V lost 3 bases and J 0 bases, leaving 23 bases between the germline ends. Germline-derived CDR1 and CDR2 are SNHLY and FYNNEI. Written as DNA, the CDR3 is TGTGCCAGCAGTGATGTCGATCTGACAGGCACGCTTGCAACTAATGAAAAACTGTTTTTT. Translated, it gives CASSDVDLTGTLATNEKLFF.

Many counts were recorded for this clone. This chain uses TRBV19 with TRBJ1-2; D might be TRBD1 (6 bases). Germline-derived CDR1 and CDR2 are LNHDA and SQIVND (reference sequence). The CDR3 has 17 amino acids. V shed 5 bases and J shed 0 bases, with 19 bases lying between them. The CDR3 reads CASSLRQGLNPNYGYTF. The CDR3 DNA is TGTGCCAGTAGTCTACGTCAGGGGTTGAACCCTAACTATGGCTACACCTTC.

This clone occurred many times. The V and J genes are TRBV6-1 and TRBJ1-1, with 9 bases lining up with TRBD1. This CDR3 has 15 residues. Trimming cost V 6 bases and J 10 bases; bases outside gene matches: 15. Germline-derived CDR1 and CDR2 are MNHNS and SASEGT. The CDR3: CASSPGQGAFFRAFF. The CDR3 DNA reads TGTGCCAGCAGCCCGGGACAGGGCGCTTTCTTTAGAGCTTTCTTT.

This clone has a count of ten or more. The V call is TRBV19, the J call TRBJ1-1, with D maybe TRBD1 (6 bases). This CDR3 comprises 14 residues. Looked up from germline, CDR1 is LNHDA and CDR2 is SQIVND (reference sequence). Trimming left V 5 bases short and J 0 bases short, with 10 bases between. As DNA, the CDR3 is TGTGCCAGTAGTCAACAGGGATTGAACACTGAAGCTTTCTTT. Translated: CASSQQGLNTEAFF.

This clone has ten or more counts. The chain combines TRBV25-1 with TRBJ2-7, with 11 bases fitting TRBD2. This CDR3 region has 14 residues. Germline trimming cut 3 bases from V and 6 bases from J; bases unmatched to any gene: 4. Per the germline V gene, CDR1 is MGHDK and CDR2 is SYGVNS. CDR3 sequence reads: CASSDLAGGGEQYF. Written as DNA, the CDR3 is TGTGCCAGCAGTGACCTAGCGGGAGGTGGCGAGCAGTACTTC.

There are many counts of this clone. The DNA for the CDR3 is TGTGCCAGCTCACCACTTGCAGGTTGGAACACCGGGGAGCTGTTTTTT. This encodes CASSPLAGWNTGELFF. This chain uses TRBV18 with TRBJ2-2; D remains unclear. This CDR3 comprises 16 residues. Germline CDR1 reads KGHSH; CDR2 reads LQKENI. The V gene lost 1 base and the J gene lost 1 base, with 10 bases spanning the gap.

This clone was seen many times. J is TRBJ1-1 and V is TRBV6-2 or TRBV6-3; the match to TRBD1 covers 8 bases. The CDR3 contains 16 residues. In germline, CDR1 is MNHEY, CDR2 SVGEGT. The V and J ends lost 6 bases and 6 bases, in that order; junction bases with no gene match: 15. The DNA for the CDR3 is TGTGCCAGCAGCCCCCCCTCGGACAGGGCCGTAGCTGAAGCTTTCTTT. It translates to CASSPPSDRAVAEAFF.

Many counts were recorded for this clone. This chain joins TRBV12-3 or TRBV12-4 and TRBJ2-1, with 10 bases identical to TRBD2. V was pared by 4 bases and J by 7 bases, with 4 bases of the junction left unmatched. This CDR3 has 14 amino acids. CDR3 nucleotide sequence: TGTGCCAGCAGTTCGGGACTAGCGTCTAATGAGCAGTTCTTC. Encoded protein: CASSSGLASNEQFF.

This clone came up many times. The chain employs TRBV6-2 or TRBV6-3 and TRBJ1-1; D is uncertain. This CDR3 spans 12 amino acids. V was shortened by 5 bases and J by 4 bases, with 8 bases between the two germline ends. Germline V gives CDR1 MNHEY, CDR2 SVGEGT. In DNA form, the CDR3 reads TGTGCCAGCAGTAGGCCCCTCACTGAAGCTTTCTTT. Its protein product is CASSRPLTEAFF.

In this sample, this clone turned up many times. The CDR3: CASINFDSEAKNIQYF. The CDR3, as DNA: TGTGCCAGCATCAACTTTGACAGTGAAGCCAAAAACATTCAGTACTTC. V and J are TRBV7-9 and TRBJ2-4; D perhaps matches TRBD1 (5 bases). Between the trimmed V and J ends, which lost 7 bases and 0 bases, there was a span of 16 bases. The germline gives CDR1 SEHNR, CDR2 FQNEAQ (reference sequence). This CDR3 contains 16 residues.

This clone was observed many times. The chain carries TRBV25-1 and TRBJ2-2; TRBD1 is a possible D gene (5 bases). This CDR3 has 14 amino acids. Trimming left V 7 bases short and J 3 bases short, with 12 bases between. The germline CDR1 and CDR2 sequences are MGHDK and SYGVNS. The CDR3 loop reads CASTSGQDTGELFF. Here the CDR3 DNA reads TGTGCCAGCACCTCAGGACAAGACACCGGGGAGCTGTTTTTT.

In this sample, this clone turned up many times. The chain recombines TRBV4-2 with TRBJ2-7, with D uncertain. This CDR3 region has 15 residues. The ends were cut back, 4 bases at V and 2 bases at J, with 15 bases in the middle. The germline V gene has CDR1 LGHNA and CDR2 YNFKEQ. CDR3: CASSPKSLRTYEQYF. CDR3 nucleotide sequence: TGTGCCAGCAGCCCCAAATCTCTTAGAACCTACGAGCAGTACTTC.

This clone has a count of ten or more. Additional DNA sequences in this sample encode the identical CDR3. This rearrangement joins TRBV9 to TRBJ1-5; D is possibly TRBD1 (5 bases). The germline gives CDR1 SGDLS, CDR2 YYNGEE. The V and J ends lost 2 bases and 4 bases respectively, with 7 bases between them. The CDR3 has 13 amino acids. The CDR3 nucleotides read TGTGCCAGCAGCGTCGCAGGGAATCAGCCCCAGCATTTT. Residues: CASSVAGNQPQHF.

This clone was found many times. This chain links TRBV5-4 with TRBJ1-1; TRBD1 aligns across 7 bases. The CDR3 spans 16 residues. Germline V gene lookup returns CDR1 SGHNT and CDR2 YYREEE (reference sequence). J gave up 5 bases and V 4 bases, and 14 bases lay outside the gene matches. Written as DNA, the CDR3 is TGTGCCAGCAGCCCAACAAACAGGGGCAGGATGACTGAAGCTTTCTTT. Its translation is CASSPTNRGRMTEAFF.

This clone was recorded many times. V and J are TRBV19 and TRBJ2-1, with 7 bases aligning to TRBD2. The CDR3 runs to 15 residues. Per germline, CDR1 LNHDA and CDR2 SQIVND (reference sequence). With 4 bases clipped from V and 0 bases from J, the junction kept 3 bases outside the gene matches. The DNA of the CDR3 is TGTGCCAGTAGTACGGGGGGAACCTCCTACAATGAGCAGTTCTTC. It encodes CASSTGGTSYNEQFF.